This record concerns one TCR beta chain sequence. Its antigen is unidentified. This sample is part of a study of long-term antiretroviral therapy in people with HIV. Findings of the study overall: Clones that had undergone expansion before ART prevailed in the repertoire throughout all time points.

The V gene end was trimmed by 7 bases and the J gene end by 5 bases; junction bases not matched to a gene: 13. Per the germline V gene, CDR1 is MDHEN and CDR2 is SYDVKM. The CDR3 covers 16 residues. It was version v3.0 of the immunoSEQ assay that was run at survey level. Profiling relied on immunoSEQ multiplex PCR, and the TCRdb table lists in-frame clones only, not all of them. The sample lists 20,000 to 25,000 clones; around four fifths were seen once. V is TRBV28 and J is TRBJ1-5, with TRBD1 matching over 8 bases. This sequence originates from a man between 18 and 29 years old with HIV. Sequenced here: unsorted PBMCs, sampled 0.5 years after starting antiretroviral therapy. The DNA for the CDR3 is TGTGCCAGCACCGGGACGGCAGGGGGCTTCTATCAGCCCCAGCATTTT. Protein sequence: CASTGTAGGFYQPQHF.